Each of the 21 T cell receptor beta chains below was sequenced from the same sample in a study of cytomegalovirus exposure and HLA in healthy donors. PCR primers comprised 60 Vbeta and 13 Jbeta primers. Repertoires were generated with immunoSEQ multiplex PCR, while TCRdb's copy carries only in-frame clones and drops some. The table has 55,000 to 65,000 clones, about 84% seen once; the top ten hold roughly 5.6%. Sequenced input: PBMCs. Receptors were obtained from a male donor in good health and CMV-seronegative.

This clone was picked up one time. The V call is TRBV13, the J call TRBJ2-7, with TRBD2 matching over 12 bases. The CDR3 is 16 amino acids. Germline loops: CDR1 PRHDT, CDR2 FYEKMQ (reference sequence). The J segment lost 3 bases and the V segment lost 4 bases, leaving 7 bases of the junction unmatched. This chain's CDR3 is CASSSRTSGVGYEQYF. The CDR3 DNA follows: TGTGCCAGCAGCTCCCGGACTAGCGGGGTGGGCTACGAGCAGTACTTC.

The V call is TRBV30, the J call TRBJ2-1; 8 bases are shared with TRBD2. V lost 3 bases, J lost 7 bases, and 8 bases stayed unmatched. The CDR3 has 14 residues. CDR1 and CDR2 (germline): GTSNPN, SVGIG (reference sequence). CDR3: CAWRPGSGGNEQFF. As DNA, the CDR3 is TGTGCCTGGAGGCCCGGCAGCGGGGGAAATGAGCAGTTCTTC.

In DNA form, the CDR3 reads TGTGCCAGTGGGACGGAGGGGCCCGAGCAGTACTTC. As protein: CASGTEGPEQYF. The chain combines TRBV19 with TRBJ2-5; tentatively, D is TRBD2 (6 bases). The J call could be wrong; TRBJ2-7 is a better fit for the DNA end. Germline assignment: CDR1 LNHDA and CDR2 SQIVND (reference sequence). The CDR3 contains 12 residues.

The chain recombines TRBV9 with TRBJ1-1; a possible D gene is TRBD1 (6 bases). V lost 4 bases and J lost 0, with 19 bases in between. Germline assignment: CDR1 SGDLS and CDR2 YYNGEE. The CDR3 runs to 17 residues. CDR3 sequence (DNA): TGTGCCAGCAGCTGGGGGGGACAACTACTCGTGAACACTGAAGCTTTCTTT. Its translation is CASSWGGQLLVNTEAFF.

This clone was seen just once. V is TRBV30 and J is TRBJ1-1; D is unclear. Per the germline V gene, CDR1 is GTSNPN and CDR2 is SVGIG (reference sequence). With 0 bases removed from V and 6 bases from J, the gap between germline ends came to 14 bases. CDR3 length: 14 residues. CDR3 sequence (DNA): TGTGCCTGGAGTGTACGCCTATACGGAGCTGAAGCTTTCTTT. This sequence encodes CAWSVRLYGAEAFF. The full variable domain, rest sourced from reference TRBV30 and TRBJ1-1, is SQTIHQWPATLVQPVGSPLSLECTVEGTSNPNLYWYRQAAGRGLQLLFYSVGIGQISSEVPQNLSASRPQDRQFILSSKKLLLSDSGFYLCAWSVRLYGAEAFFGQGTRLTVV.

The rearrangement links TRBV5-1 to TRBJ2-3; no definite D call. Trimming took off 4 bases at V and 2 bases at J, with 14 bases between the two ends. The CDR3 sequence is 15 residues long. CDR1 SGHRS and CDR2 YFSETQ come from the germline V gene. This chain's CDR3 is CASSLLGFNTDTQYF. DNA of the CDR3: TGCGCCAGCAGCCTTCTCGGGTTCAACACAGATACGCAGTATTTT.

This chain connects TRBV13 to TRBJ1-4; no definite D call. The V end lost 5 bases, the J end lost 8 bases, and 6 bases lay between the germline ends. Per the germline V gene, CDR1 is PRHDT and CDR2 is FYEKMQ (reference sequence). The CDR3 runs 11 residues. In DNA, the CDR3 is TGTGCCAGCAGCAACCGGGAAAAACTGTTTTTT. It codes for CASSNREKLFF.

This rearrangement joins TRBV15 to TRBJ2-5, with D possibly matching TRBD2 (6 bases). Germline CDR1 is LNHNV and CDR2 is YYDKDF (reference sequence). The CDR3 consists of 14 residues. V was shortened by 0 bases and J by 4 bases, with 9 bases between the two germline ends. Here the CDR3 reads CATSRDRGTETQYF. DNA of the CDR3: TGTGCCACCAGCAGAGATCGGGGGACAGAGACCCAGTACTTC.

The CDR3 is CSVSTSGSTDTQYF. For the CDR3, the DNA is TGCAGCGTATCTACTAGCGGCAGCACAGATACGCAGTATTTT. The chain couples TRBV29-1 to TRBJ2-3, with 8 nucleotides matching TRBD2. This CDR3 has 14 amino acids. CDR1 SQVTM and CDR2 ANQGSEA come from the germline V gene. V shed 6 bases, J shed 0 bases, and the junction held 5 bases outside the gene matches.

This chain links TRBV6-6 with TRBJ1-1; TRBD1 aligns across 8 bases. The V gene end was trimmed by 0 bases and the J gene end by 5 bases; junction bases not matched to a gene: 8. The CDR3 runs to 16 residues. Per the germline V gene, CDR1 is MNHNY and CDR2 is SVGAGI (reference sequence). The CDR3 reads CASSYSGQVRGTEAFF. For the CDR3, the DNA is TGTGCCAGCAGTTACTCGGGACAGGTGAGGGGGACTGAAGCTTTCTTT.

Only a few counts were recorded for this clone. The chain has TRBV2 and TRBJ1-1; the D is unclear. Germline-derived CDR1 and CDR2 are SNHLY and FYNNEI. The CDR3 has 11 amino acids. The CDR3 DNA is TGTAATGTTGCGGTGAACACTGAAGCTTTCTTT. Amino acids: CNVAVNTEAFF.

This clone was counted once. The chain carries TRBV5-1 and TRBJ1-1; a possible D gene is TRBD1 (6 bases). The length of the CDR3 is 15 residues. Germline V gives CDR1 SGHRS, CDR2 YFSETQ. V lost 4 bases and J lost 5, with 18 bases in between. The CDR3 bases are TGCGCCAGCAGCCCGCACACGGACAGCCCGACTGAAGCTTTCTTT. It specifies CASSPHTDSPTEAFF.

V and J are TRBV10-1 and TRBJ2-5; no firm D call. The CDR3 runs 15 residues. The V and J ends lost 4 bases and 1 base respectively, with 13 bases between them. Germline values: CDR1 WNHNN, CDR2 SYGVQD (reference sequence). This CDR3 is CASSGCLSSQETQYF. For the CDR3, the DNA is TGCGCCAGCAGTGGATGCCTCAGTTCCCAAGAGACCCAGTACTTC.

This clone was detected only once. This sequence joins TRBV10-3 and TRBJ1-2; perhaps TRBD1 as D (5 bases). Trimming stripped 6 bases from V and 0 bases from J, with 11 bases between. This CDR3 has 14 amino acids. Germline V gene data show CDR1 as ENHRY and CDR2 as SYGVKD. The CDR3 bases are TGTGCCATCAGCACAGGAGTCGCTAACTATGGCTACACCTTC. Residues: CAISTGVANYGYTF.

The chain carries TRBV7-9 and TRBJ1-2; TRBD1 matches at 8 bases. The CDR3 is 14 residues long. V gave up 3 bases and J gave up 5 bases; unmatched junction bases: 5. Germline V gives CDR1 SEHNR, CDR2 FQNEAQ (reference sequence). In DNA form, the CDR3 reads TGTGCCAGCAGCTTCCAGGGGGCGCGGTATGGCTACACCTTC. It encodes CASSFQGARYGYTF.

The chain recombines TRBV19 with TRBJ2-3, with TRBD2 matching over 12 bases. The germline CDR1 and CDR2 sequences are LNHDA and SQIVND (reference sequence). The CDR3 is 17 residues long. The V segment lost 3 bases and the J segment 0 bases; nucleotides outside the gene matches: 4. This CDR3 is CASSIRLAGVSTDTQYF. The DNA for the CDR3 is TGTGCCAGTAGTATTCGACTAGCGGGGGTTAGCACAGATACGCAGTATTTT.

The gene calls are TRBV5-1 and TRBJ2-2; 8 bases agree with TRBD2. V lost 0 bases, J lost 4 bases, and 5 bases stayed unmatched. The length of the CDR3 is 16 residues. Per the germline V gene, CDR1 is SGHRS and CDR2 is YFSETQ. In nucleotides, the CDR3 is TGCGCCAGCAGCTTGGTCGGCGGGGGGAGCACCGGGGAGCTGTTTTTT. Its protein product is CASSLVGGGSTGELFF.

This chain uses TRBV2 with TRBJ2-1; D is ambiguous. Deletions cut 8 bases from V and 0 bases from J, with 8 bases between. The CDR3 runs to 13 residues. Germline loops: CDR1 SNHLY, CDR2 FYNNEI. The CDR3 loop is CASELTSYNEQFF. CDR3 in DNA: TGTGCCAGCGAGCTAACCTCCTACAATGAGCAGTTCTTC.

The chain uses TRBV7-2 and TRBJ1-2, with 7 bases lining up with TRBD1. Losses at the gene ends were 5 bases for V and 2 bases for J; bases not matched to a gene: 8. This CDR3 is 15 amino acids long. Germline values: CDR1 SGHTA, CDR2 FQGNSA. CDR3 in amino acids: CASSPRTGGNYGYTF. CDR3 sequence (DNA): TGTGCCAGCAGCCCCCGGACAGGCGGAAACTATGGCTACACCTTC.

The chain couples TRBV5-1 to TRBJ1-1; no clear D gene. The V end was cut by 0 bases, the J end by 5 bases, with 14 bases between. This CDR3 has 15 residues. Per germline, CDR1 SGHRS and CDR2 YFSETQ. CDR3 coding DNA: TGCGCCAGCAGCTTGGAAGGTCTGGGCTGGACTGAAGCTTTCTTT. The encoded protein is CASSLEGLGWTEAFF.

The chain employs TRBV18 and TRBJ1-1; 9 positions match TRBD1. CDR1 KGHSH and CDR2 LQKENI come from the germline V gene. The CDR3 runs 16 residues. V gave up 3 bases and J gave up 5 bases; unmatched junction bases: 10. Here the CDR3 reads CASSPATGGLGTEAFF. The DNA of the CDR3 is TGTGCCAGCTCACCTGCCACAGGGGGCTTAGGAACTGAAGCTTTCTTT.